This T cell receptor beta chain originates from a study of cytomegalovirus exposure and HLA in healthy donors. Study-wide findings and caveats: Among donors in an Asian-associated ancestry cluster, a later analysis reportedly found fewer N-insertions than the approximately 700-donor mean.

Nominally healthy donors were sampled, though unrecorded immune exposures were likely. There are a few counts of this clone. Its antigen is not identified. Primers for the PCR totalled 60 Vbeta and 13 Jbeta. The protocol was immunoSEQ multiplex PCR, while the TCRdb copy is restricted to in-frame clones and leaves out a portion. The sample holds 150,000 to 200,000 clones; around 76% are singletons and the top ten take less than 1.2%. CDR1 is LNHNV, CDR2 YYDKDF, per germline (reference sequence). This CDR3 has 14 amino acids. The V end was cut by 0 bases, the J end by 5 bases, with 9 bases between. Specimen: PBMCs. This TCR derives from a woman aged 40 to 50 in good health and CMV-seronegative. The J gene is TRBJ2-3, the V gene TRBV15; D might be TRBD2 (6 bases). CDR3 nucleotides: TGTGCCACCAGCAGAGACGGTAGCGGAGATACGCAGTATTTT. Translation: CATSRDGSGDTQYF.